This T cell receptor (beta chain) came from a study of blood T cell repertoires in COVID-19. Using immunoSEQ multiplex PCR, the repertoire was profiled, and TCRdb retains in-frame clones only, with some absent. The table records about 40,000 clones, about 88% of them present only once. This CDR3 spans 13 amino acids. CDR1 is SQVTM and CDR2 is ANQGSEA in the germline V gene. V dropped 4 bases and J dropped 0 bases, with 7 bases sitting between them. The chain combines TRBV29-1 with TRBJ2-1; possibly TRBD1 for D (5 bases). The receptor was isolated from a human donor in a cohort sampled during active COVID-19. The source material was peripheral blood. DNA of the CDR3: TGCAGCGTTGGACAGTCCTCCTACAATGAGCAGTTCTTC. It yields the protein CSVGQSSYNEQFF.